This T cell receptor beta chain was captured by sequencing in a study of blood T cell repertoires in COVID-19 (dated by TCRdb to the early 2020s). Context from the whole study: Samples from collaborators originated in the United States, Italy and Spain and spanned both the acute and convalescent phases of COVID-19. The prospective study material was composed of cDNA or gDNA derived from T cells, B-cell-depleted T cells, or PBMCs. Subjects who had been exposed to COVID-19, were actively infected with it, or had recovered from it provided the deeply sampled blood TCRbeta repertoires that made up the dataset. The repertoires were released in a freely available public database intended as a resource for research on the immune response to SARS-CoV-2. The samples were drawn from two sources: the first 160 participants of the ongoing ImmuneRACE study, and fewer than 1,500 subjects contributed by 6 global collaborators. A de-identified subject ID, COVID-19 status, age in years and sex were almost always included in the sample metadata. HLA class I and class II types, where available, came from metadata supplied by the sample provider rather than from assay-based typing.

TCRbeta CDR3 regions were amplified from genomic DNA by means of the immunoSEQ Assay, a bias-controlled multiplex PCR. The authors' analysis ran thus. Within the assay, amplification of reference gene primers was used to estimate how many nucleated cells each sample contained. Sequence reads were collapsed and filtered to measure the absolute abundance of every unique TCRbeta CDR3 rearrangement. For each sample, productive Simpson clonality was calculated as the square root of Simpson's diversity index over productive rearrangements. Imported from immuneACCESS, the table was reduced by TCRdb to in-frame sequences with V and J called. These copies leave out some clones; in studies compared against another copy, an unresolved V gene accounts for under half, and the cause of the remainder is not known. The V and J calls and clone size were taken over from that table, and D and trimming were inferred from the DNA. This sample gives some 97,000 clones in total; 86% of them show up just once. Together, the top ten hold approximately 2.4% of the sample.

With respect to this clone: It lacks a known antigen. The record has no base qualities; no much larger clone is one base away.

CDR3 length: 15 amino acids, cysteine to phenylalanine. The retained sequence is limited to the CDR3, 45 bases, with the frame set at the first base. The germline V gene gives CDR1 as SGHDT and CDR2 as YYEEEE. V ends up 6 bases short and J 1 base short, with an unmatched junction base count of 9. Enrolling through a virtual design, the prospective study's participants ranged in age from roughly 18 to 100 years and lived across approximately 25 United States geographic areas. In the prospective study, participants were assigned to cohorts based on the clinical history participants reported in a screening survey and a study questionnaire. Recovered participants in ImmuneRACE Cohort 3 were defined by two consecutive negative NP/OP PCR tests, clearance by a healthcare professional, or resolution of symptoms. Each participant in the prospective study had whole blood, serum and a nasopharyngeal or oropharyngeal swab collected by mobile phlebotomists. Additional blood draws and questionnaires over an approximately two-month period could optionally be provided by prospective study participants. Before DNA extraction, prospective study blood samples were shipped either frozen or at room temperature.

The research as a whole found: The amount of clinical and demographic metadata varied by source and participant and was provided uncurated.

Material: PBMCs or T cells enriched from blood (not recorded which). The chain couples TRBV5-6 to TRBJ2-7; 8 nucleotides in the junction match TRBD1. This sequence originates from a woman aged 45-65 years who had recovered from COVID-19. The DNA sequence follows: TGTGCCAGCAACTTAGGACAGGGACTTTCCTACGAGCAGTACTTC. Its translation reads: CASNLGQGLSYEQYF.